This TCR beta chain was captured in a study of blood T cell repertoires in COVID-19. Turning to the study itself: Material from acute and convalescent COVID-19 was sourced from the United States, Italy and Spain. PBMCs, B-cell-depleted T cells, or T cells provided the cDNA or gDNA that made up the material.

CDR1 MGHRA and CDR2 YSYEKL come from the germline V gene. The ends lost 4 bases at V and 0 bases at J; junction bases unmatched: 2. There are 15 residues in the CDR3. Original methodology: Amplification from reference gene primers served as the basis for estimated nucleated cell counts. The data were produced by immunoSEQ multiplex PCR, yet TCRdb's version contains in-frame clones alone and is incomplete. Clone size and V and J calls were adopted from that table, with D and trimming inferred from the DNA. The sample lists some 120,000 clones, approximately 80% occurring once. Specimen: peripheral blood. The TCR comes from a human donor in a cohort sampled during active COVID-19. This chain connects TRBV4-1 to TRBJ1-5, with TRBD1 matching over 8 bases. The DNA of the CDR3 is TGCGCCAGCAGCCGCGGACAGGGTAGCAATCAGCCCCAGCATTTT. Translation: CASSRGQGSNQPQHF.